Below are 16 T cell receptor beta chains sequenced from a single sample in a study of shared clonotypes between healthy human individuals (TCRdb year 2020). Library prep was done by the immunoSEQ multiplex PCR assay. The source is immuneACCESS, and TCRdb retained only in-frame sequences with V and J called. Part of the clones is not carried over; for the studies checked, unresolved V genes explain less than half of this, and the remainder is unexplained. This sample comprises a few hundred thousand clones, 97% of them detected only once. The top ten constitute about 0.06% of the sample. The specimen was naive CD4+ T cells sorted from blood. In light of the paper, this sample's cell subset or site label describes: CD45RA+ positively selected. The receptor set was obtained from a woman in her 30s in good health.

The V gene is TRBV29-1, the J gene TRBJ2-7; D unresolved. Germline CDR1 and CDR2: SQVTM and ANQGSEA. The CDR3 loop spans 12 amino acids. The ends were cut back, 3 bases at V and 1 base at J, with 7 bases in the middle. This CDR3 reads CSVEGSSYEQYF. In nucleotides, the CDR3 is TGCAGCGTTGAGGGGTCGTCCTACGAGCAGTACTTC.

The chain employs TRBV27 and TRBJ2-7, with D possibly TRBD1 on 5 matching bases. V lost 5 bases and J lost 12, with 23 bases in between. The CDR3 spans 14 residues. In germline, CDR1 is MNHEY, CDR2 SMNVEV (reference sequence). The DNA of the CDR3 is TGTGCCAGCAGTGTTCAGGGTCCGGTCCCTACGTCGTACTTC. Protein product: CASSVQGPVPTSYF.

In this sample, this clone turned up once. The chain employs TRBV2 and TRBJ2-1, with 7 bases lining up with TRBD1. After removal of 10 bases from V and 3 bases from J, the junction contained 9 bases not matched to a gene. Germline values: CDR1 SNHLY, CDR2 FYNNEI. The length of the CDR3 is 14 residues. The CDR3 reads CATAGQDLYNEQFF. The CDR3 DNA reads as TGTGCCACCGCCGGACAGGACCTCTACAATGAGCAGTTCTTC.

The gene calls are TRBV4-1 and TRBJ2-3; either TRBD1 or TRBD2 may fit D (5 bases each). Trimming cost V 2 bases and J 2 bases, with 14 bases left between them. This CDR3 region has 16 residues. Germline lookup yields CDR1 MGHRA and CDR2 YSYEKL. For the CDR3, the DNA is TGCGCCAGCAGCCAACCCTTACGGGGCGTCACAGATACGCAGTATTTT. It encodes CASSQPLRGVTDTQYF.

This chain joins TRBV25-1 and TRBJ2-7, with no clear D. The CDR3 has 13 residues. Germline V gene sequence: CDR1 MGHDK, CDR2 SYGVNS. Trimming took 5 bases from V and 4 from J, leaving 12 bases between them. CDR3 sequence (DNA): TGTGCCAGCAGTCCCCCGATCGGGTACGAGCAGTACTTC. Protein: CASSPPIGYEQYF.

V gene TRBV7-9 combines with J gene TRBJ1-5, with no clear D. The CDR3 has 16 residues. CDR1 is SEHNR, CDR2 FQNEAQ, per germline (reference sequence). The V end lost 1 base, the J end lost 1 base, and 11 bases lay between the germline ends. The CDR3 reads CASSLGLGKSNQPQHF. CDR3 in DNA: TGTGCCAGCAGCTTAGGGTTGGGCAAAAGCAATCAGCCCCAGCATTTT.

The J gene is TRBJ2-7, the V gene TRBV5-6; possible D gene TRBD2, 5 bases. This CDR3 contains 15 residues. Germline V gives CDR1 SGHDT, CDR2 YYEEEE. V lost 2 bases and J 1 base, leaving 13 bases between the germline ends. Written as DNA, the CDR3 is TGTGCCAGCAGCTTTCTCCTAGCTCCATCCTACGAGCAGTACTTC. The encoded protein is CASSFLLAPSYEQYF.

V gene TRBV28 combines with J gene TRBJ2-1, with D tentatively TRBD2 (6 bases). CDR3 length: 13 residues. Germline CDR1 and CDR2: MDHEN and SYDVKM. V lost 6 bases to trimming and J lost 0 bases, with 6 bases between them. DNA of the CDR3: TGTGCCAGCAGCGGGGGCTCCTACAATGAGCAGTTCTTC. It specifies CASSGGSYNEQFF.

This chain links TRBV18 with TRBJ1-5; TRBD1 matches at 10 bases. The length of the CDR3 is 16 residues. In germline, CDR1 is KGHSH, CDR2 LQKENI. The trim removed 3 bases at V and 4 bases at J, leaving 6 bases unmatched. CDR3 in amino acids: CASSPGTGVRNQPQHF. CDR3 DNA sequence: TGTGCCAGCTCACCTGGGACAGGGGTAAGGAATCAGCCCCAGCATTTT.

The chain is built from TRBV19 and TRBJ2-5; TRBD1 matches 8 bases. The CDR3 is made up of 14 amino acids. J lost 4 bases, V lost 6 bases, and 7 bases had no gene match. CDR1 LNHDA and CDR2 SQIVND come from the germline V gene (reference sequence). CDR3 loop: CASSPGGTRETQYF. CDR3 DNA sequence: TGTGCCAGTAGCCCAGGGGGCACCCGAGAGACCCAGTACTTC.

DNA for the CDR3: TGCGCCAGCGGACAGACGACAGGGGAAGAAAACGAGCAGTACTTC. Protein sequence: CASGQTTGEENEQYF. The chain uses TRBV23-1 and TRBJ2-7; TRBD1 agrees at 8 bases. TRBV23-1 is annotated as an ORF whose role is uncertain. V dropped 8 bases and J dropped 5; count of bases not matched to a gene: 14. The CDR3 extends over 15 amino acids.

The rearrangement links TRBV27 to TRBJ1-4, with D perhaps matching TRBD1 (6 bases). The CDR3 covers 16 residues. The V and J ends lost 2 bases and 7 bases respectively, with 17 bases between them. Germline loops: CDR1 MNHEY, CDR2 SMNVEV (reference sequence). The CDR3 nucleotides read TGTGCCAGCAGTTTAGGGAGGGGGAGGTACCCTGAAAAACTGTTTTTT. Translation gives CASSLGRGRYPEKLFF. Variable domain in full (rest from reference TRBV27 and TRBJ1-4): EAQVTQNPRYLITVTGKKLTVTCSQNMNHEYMSWYRQDPGLGLRQIYYSMNVEVTDKGDVPEGYKVSRKEKRNFPLILESPSPNQTSLYFCASSLGRGRYPEKLFFGSGTQLSVL.

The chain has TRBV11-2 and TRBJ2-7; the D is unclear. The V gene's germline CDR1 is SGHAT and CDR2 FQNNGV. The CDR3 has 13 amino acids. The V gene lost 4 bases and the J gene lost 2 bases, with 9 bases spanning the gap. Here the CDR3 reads CASSSLQTYEQYF. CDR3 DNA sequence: TGTGCCAGCAGCTCCCTCCAGACCTACGAGCAGTACTTC.

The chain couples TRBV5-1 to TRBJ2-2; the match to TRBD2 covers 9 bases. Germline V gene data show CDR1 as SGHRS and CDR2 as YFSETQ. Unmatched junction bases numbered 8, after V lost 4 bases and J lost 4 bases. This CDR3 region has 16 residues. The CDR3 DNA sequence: TGCGCCAGCAGCCCCTTAGCGGGAGACGGCACCGGGGAGCTGTTTTTT. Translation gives CASSPLAGDGTGELFF. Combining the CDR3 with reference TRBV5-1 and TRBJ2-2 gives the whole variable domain KAGVTQTPRYLIKTRGQQVTLSCSPISGHRSVSWYQQTPGQGLQFLFEYFSETQRNKGNFPGRFSGRQFSNSRSEMNVSTLELGDSALYLCASSPLAGDGTGELFFGEGSRLTVL.

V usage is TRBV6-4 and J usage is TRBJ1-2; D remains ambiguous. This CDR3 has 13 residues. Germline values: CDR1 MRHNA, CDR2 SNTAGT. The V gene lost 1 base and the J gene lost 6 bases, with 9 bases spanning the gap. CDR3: CASSDYVGNGYTF. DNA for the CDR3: TGTGCCAGCAGTGACTACGTGGGAAATGGCTACACCTTC.

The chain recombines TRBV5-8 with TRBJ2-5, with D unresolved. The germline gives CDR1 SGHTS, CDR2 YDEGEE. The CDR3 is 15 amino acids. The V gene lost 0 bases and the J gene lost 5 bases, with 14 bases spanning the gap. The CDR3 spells CASSLAGRFGETQYF. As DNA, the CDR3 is TGTGCCAGCAGCTTGGCCGGGCGGTTCGGGGAGACCCAGTACTTC. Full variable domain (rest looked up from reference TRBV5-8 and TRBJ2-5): EAGVTQSPTHLIKTRGQQATLRCSPISGHTSVYWYQQALGLGLQFLLWYDEGEERNRGNFPPRFSGRQFPNYSSELNVNALELEDSALYLCASSLAGRFGETQYFGPGTRLLVL.